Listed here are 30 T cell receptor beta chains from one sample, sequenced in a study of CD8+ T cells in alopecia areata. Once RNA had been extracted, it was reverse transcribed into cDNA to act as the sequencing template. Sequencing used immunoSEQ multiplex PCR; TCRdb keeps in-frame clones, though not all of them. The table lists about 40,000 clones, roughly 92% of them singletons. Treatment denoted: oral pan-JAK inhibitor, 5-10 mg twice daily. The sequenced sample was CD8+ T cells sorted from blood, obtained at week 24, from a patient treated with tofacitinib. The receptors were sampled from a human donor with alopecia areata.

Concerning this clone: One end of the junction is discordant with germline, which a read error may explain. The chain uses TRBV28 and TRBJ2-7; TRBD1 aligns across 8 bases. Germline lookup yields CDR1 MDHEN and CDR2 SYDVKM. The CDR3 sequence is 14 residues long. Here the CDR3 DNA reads TGTGCCAACAGTTTTCTGACAGGGGTGGGCGAGCAGTACTTC. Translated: CANSFLTGVGEQYF.

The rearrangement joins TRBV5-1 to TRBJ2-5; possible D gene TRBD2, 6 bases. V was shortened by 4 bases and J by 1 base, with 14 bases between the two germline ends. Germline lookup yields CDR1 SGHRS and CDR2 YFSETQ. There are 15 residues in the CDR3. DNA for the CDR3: TGCGCCAGCAGCACCCCGGAGACTAGCCAAGAGACCCAGTACTTC. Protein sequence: CASSTPETSQETQYF. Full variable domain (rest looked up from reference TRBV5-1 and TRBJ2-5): KAGVTQTPRYLIKTRGQQVTLSCSPISGHRSVSWYQQTPGQGLQFLFEYFSETQRNKGNFPGRFSGRQFSNSRSEMNVSTLELGDSALYLCASSTPETSQETQYFGPGTRLLVL.

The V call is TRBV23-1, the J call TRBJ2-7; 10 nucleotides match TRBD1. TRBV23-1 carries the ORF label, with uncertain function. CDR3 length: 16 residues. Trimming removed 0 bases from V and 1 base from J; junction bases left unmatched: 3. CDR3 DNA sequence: TGCGCCAGCAGTCAATCAGGGACAGGGGAATCCTACGAGCAGTACTTC. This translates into CASSQSGTGESYEQYF.

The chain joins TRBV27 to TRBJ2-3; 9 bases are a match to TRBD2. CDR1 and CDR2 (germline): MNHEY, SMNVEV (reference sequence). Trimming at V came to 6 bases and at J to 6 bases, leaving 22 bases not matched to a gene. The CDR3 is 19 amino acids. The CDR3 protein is CASSAEGTLAGPLLDTQYF. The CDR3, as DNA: TGTGCCAGCAGCGCTGAGGGGACTCTAGCGGGGCCCCTTCTTGATACGCAGTATTTT.

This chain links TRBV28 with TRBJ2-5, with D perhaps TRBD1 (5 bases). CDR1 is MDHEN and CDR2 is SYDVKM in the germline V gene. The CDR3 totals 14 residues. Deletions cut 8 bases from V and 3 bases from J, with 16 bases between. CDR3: CASRSQGPKETQYF. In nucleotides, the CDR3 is TGTGCCAGCCGGAGCCAGGGCCCTAAAGAGACCCAGTACTTC.

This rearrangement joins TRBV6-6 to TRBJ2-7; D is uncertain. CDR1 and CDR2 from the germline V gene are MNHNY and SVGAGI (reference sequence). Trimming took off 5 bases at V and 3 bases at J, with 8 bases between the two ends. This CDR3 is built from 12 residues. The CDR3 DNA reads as TGTGCCAGCAGTCCCCGACTCTACGAGCAGTACTTC. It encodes CASSPRLYEQYF.

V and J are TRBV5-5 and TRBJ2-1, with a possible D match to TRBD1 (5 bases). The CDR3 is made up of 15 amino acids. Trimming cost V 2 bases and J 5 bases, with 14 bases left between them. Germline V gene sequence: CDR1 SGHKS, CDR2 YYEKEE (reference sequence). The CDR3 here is CASSFSRVSDNEQFF. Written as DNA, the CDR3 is TGTGCCAGCAGCTTTTCCAGGGTGTCCGACAATGAGCAGTTCTTC.

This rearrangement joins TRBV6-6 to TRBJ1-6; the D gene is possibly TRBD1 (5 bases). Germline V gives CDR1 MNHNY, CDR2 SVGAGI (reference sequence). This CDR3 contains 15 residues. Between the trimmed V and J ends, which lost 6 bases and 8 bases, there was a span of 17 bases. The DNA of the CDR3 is TGTGCCAGCAGCGGGGCCTCTATGCGGGATTCACCCCTCCACTTT. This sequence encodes CASSGASMRDSPLHF.

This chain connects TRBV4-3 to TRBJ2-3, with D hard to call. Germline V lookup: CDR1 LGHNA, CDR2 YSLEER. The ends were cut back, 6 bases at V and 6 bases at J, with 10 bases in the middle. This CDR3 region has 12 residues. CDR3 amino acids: CASSPPSDTQYF. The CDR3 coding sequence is TGCGCCAGCAGTCCTCCCTCGGATACGCAGTATTTT.

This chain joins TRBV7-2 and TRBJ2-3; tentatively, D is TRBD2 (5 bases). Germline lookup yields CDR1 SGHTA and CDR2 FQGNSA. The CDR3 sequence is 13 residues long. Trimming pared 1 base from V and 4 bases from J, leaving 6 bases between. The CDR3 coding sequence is TGTGCCAGCAGCTTAGGAGGGTCAGATACGCAGTATTTT. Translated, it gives CASSLGGSDTQYF.

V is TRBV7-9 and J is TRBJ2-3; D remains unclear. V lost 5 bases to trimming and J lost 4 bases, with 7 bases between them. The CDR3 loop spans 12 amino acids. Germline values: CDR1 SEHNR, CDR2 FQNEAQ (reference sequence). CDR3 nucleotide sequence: TGTGCCAGCAGCGGATACGCAGATACGCAGTATTTT. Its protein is CASSGYADTQYF.

This CDR3 reads CASSSRQGRETQYF. For the CDR3, the DNA is TGTGCCAGCAGCTCCCGACAGGGGAGAGAGACCCAGTACTTC. This chain links TRBV7-9 with TRBJ2-5; 8 bases fit TRBD1. The CDR3 totals 14 residues. With 4 bases clipped from V and 4 bases from J, the junction kept 5 bases outside the gene matches. Germline CDR1 and CDR2: SEHNR and FQNEAQ (reference sequence).

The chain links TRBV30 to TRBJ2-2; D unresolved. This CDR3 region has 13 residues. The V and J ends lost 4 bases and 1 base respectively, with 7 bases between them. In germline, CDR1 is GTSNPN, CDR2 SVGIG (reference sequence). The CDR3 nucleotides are TGTGCCTGGAAAATACAGAACACCGGGGAGCTGTTTTTT. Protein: CAWKIQNTGELFF.

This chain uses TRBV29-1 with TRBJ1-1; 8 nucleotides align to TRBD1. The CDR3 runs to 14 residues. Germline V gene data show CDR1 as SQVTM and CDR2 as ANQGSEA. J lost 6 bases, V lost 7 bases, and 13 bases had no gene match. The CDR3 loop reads CSERRDRGGAEAFF. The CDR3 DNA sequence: TGCAGCGAGCGACGAGACAGGGGAGGCGCTGAAGCTTTCTTT.

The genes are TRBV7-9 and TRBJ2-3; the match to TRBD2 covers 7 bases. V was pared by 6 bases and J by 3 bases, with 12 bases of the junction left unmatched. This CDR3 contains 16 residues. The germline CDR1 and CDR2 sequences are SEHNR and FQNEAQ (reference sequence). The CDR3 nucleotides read TGTGCCAGCAGTTTCACCAACGAGCGGGGAACAGATACGCAGTATTTT. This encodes CASSFTNERGTDTQYF.

As DNA, the CDR3 is TGTGCAAGTCGCTTAGAGACGAGGAGCTCCTATAATTCACCCCTCCACTTT. Its protein is CASRLETRSSYNSPLHF. This rearrangement joins TRBV12-2 to TRBJ1-6. TRBV12-2 is reported as a pseudogene. The CDR3 runs 17 residues.

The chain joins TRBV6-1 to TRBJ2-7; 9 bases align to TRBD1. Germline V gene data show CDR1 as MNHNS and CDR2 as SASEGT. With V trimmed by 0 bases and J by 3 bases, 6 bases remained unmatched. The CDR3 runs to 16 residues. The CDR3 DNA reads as TGTGCCAGCAGTGAAGCATTTGGGGACAGGGACTACGAGCAGTACTTC. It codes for CASSEAFGDRDYEQYF.

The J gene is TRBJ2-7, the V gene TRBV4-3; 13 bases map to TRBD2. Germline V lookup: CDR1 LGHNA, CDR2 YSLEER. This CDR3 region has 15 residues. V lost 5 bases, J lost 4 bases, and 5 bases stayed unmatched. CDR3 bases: TGCGCCAGCAGCTACGGACTAGCGGGGGAATACGAGCAGTACTTC. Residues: CASSYGLAGEYEQYF.

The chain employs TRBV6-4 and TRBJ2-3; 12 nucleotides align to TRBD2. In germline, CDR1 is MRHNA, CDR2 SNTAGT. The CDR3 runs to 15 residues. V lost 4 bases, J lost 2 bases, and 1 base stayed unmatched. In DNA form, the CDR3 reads TGTGCCAGCAGTGCTAGCGGGGGGGCCACAGATACGCAGTATTTT. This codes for CASSASGGATDTQYF.

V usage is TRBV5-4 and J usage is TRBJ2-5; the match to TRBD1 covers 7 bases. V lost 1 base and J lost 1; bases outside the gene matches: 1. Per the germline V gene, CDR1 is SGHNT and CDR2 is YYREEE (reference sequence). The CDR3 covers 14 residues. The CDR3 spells CASSLRTGQETQYF. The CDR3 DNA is TGTGCCAGCAGCTTGAGGACAGGCCAAGAGACCCAGTACTTC.

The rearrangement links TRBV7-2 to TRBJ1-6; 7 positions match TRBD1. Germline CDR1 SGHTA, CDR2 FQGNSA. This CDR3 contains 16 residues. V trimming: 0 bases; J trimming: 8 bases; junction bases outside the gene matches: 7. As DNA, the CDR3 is TGTGCCAGCAGCTTAGCGCCGTGGGACAGCTATTCACCCCTCCACTTT. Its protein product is CASSLAPWDSYSPLHF.

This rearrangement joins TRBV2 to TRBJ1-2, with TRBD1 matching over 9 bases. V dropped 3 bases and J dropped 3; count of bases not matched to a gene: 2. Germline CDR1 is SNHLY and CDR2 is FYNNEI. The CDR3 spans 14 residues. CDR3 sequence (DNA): TGTGCCAGCAGTGAGACAGGGGGGGACTATGGCTACACCTTC. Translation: CASSETGGDYGYTF.

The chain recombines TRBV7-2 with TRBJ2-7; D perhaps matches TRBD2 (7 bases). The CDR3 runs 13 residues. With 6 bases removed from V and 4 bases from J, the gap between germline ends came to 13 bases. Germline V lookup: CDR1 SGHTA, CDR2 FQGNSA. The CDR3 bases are TGTGCCAGCAGGGGTCGGGGGGCGTACGAGCAGTACTTC. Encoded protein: CASRGRGAYEQYF.

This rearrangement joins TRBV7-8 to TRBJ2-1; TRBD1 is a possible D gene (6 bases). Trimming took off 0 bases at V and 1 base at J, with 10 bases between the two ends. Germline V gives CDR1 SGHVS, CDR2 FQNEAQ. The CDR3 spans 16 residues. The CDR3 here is CASSLAPGESYNEQFF. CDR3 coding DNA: TGTGCCAGCAGCTTAGCGCCAGGGGAATCCTACAATGAGCAGTTCTTC. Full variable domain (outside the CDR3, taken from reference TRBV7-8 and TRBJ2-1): GAGVSQSPRYKVAKRGQDVALRCDPISGHVSLFWYQQALGQGPEFLTYFQNEAQLDKSGLPSDRFFAERPEGSVSTLKIQRTQQEDSAVYLCASSLAPGESYNEQFFGPGTRLTVL.

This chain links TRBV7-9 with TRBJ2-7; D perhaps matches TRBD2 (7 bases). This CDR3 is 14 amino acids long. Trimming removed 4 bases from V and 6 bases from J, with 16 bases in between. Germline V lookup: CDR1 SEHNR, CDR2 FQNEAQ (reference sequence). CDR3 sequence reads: CASSSGGPLAEQYF. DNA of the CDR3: TGTGCCAGCAGCTCGGGGGGCCCCCTAGCCGAGCAGTACTTC. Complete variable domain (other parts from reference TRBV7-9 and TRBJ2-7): DTGVSQNPRHKITKRGQNVTFRCDPISEHNRLYWYRQTLGQGPEFLTYFQNEAQLEKSRLLSDRFSAERPKGSFSTLEIQRTEQGDSAMYLCASSSGGPLAEQYFGPGTRLTVT.

The chain's CDR3 is CSVEDLTWREQYF. The DNA of the CDR3 is TGCAGCGTTGAAGATCTGACCTGGAGGGAGCAGTACTTC. The rearrangement links TRBV29-1 to TRBJ2-7; perhaps TRBD2 as D (5 bases). Trimming left V 0 bases short and J 7 bases short, with 13 bases between. This CDR3 contains 13 residues. CDR1 and CDR2 (germline): SQVTM, ANQGSEA.

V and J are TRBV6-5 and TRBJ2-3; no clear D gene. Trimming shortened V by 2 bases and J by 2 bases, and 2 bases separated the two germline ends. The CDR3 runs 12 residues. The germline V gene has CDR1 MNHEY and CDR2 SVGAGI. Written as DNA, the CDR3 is TGTGCCAGCAGTTACCCCACAGATACGCAGTATTTT. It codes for CASSYPTDTQYF.

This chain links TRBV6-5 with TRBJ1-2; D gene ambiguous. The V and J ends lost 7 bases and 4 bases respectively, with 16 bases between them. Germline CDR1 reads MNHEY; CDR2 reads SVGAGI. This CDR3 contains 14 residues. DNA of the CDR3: TGTGCCAGCACCTCCTCCCCATTAACCTATGGCTACACCTTC. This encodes CASTSSPLTYGYTF.

The DNA of the CDR3 is TGTGCCAGCACCGGACTAGCGGGGGGGACCACAGATACGCAGTATTTT. This sequence encodes CASTGLAGGTTDTQYF. This chain connects TRBV11-2 to TRBJ2-3, with 15 nucleotides matching TRBD2. Germline CDR1 SGHAT, CDR2 FQNNGV. The CDR3 extends over 16 amino acids. The V segment lost 7 bases and the J segment 2 bases; nucleotides outside the gene matches: 4. The complete variable domain, with remaining parts taken from reference TRBV11-2 and TRBJ2-3, reads EAGVAQSPRYKIIEKRQSVAFWCNPISGHATLYWYQQILGQGPKLLIQFQNNGVVDDSQLPKDRFSAERLKGVDSTLKIQPAKLEDSAVYLCASTGLAGGTTDTQYFGPGTRLTVL.

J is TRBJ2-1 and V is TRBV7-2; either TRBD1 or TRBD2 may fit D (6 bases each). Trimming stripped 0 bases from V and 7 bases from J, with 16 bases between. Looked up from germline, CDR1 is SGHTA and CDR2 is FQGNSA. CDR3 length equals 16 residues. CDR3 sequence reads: CASSLAGHGGTNEQFF. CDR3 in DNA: TGTGCCAGCAGCTTAGCGGGACACGGGGGAACTAATGAGCAGTTCTTC. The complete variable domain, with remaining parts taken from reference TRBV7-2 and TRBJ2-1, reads GAGVSQSPSNKVTEKGKDVELRCDPISGHTALYWYRQSLGQGLEFLIYFQGNSAPDKSGLPSDRFSAERTGGSVSTLTIQRTQQEDSAVYLCASSLAGHGGTNEQFFGPGTRLTVL.